This T cell receptor (beta chain) was recorded in a study of human T cells and chemical hapten exposure. General study results and limits: It was expanded TCRs that formed significantly more large CDR3 similarity clusters than controls did.

One entry per CDR3 protein results from TCRdb running MiXCR on the RACE reads. The sample gives fewer than 400,000 distinct CDR3 sequences, under 9% of which show up once; around 8.4% is in the top ten. The sample holds a few counts of this clonotype. What it binds is not known. Specified time point: patch test 1, 2 weeks after DPC sensitization. The treatment: therapeutic diphenylcyclopropenone sensitization with weekly scalp DPC. Total RNA was isolated from whole blood that had not been fractionated. This CDR3 spans 19 amino acids. The V gene lost 3 bases and the J gene lost 0 bases, with 21 bases spanning the gap.

The TCR sequence derives from a woman younger than 30 with alopecia areata. Some clones in this sample may be carry-over from other donors' samples. The input for sequencing was whole blood, taken in connection with sensitization to the hapten diphenylcyclopropenone (DPC). This chain uses TRBV12-3 or TRBV12-4 with TRBJ1-3; maybe TRBD1 (5 bases). In DNA, the CDR3 is TGTGCCAGCAGTTTTCGGTACCGGCCCCACGACAGCTCTGGAAACACCATATATTTT. It specifies CASSFRYRPHDSSGNTIYF.